This T cell receptor beta chain was identified during a study of blood T cell repertoires in COVID-19. Patients of the Seattle cohort, enrolled during active infection, were followed longitudinally. Germline values: CDR1 MNHEY, CDR2 SVGAGI. Unmatched junction bases numbered 6, after V lost 6 bases and J lost 1 base. This CDR3 spans 15 amino acids. Repertoires were generated with immunoSEQ multiplex PCR, while TCRdb's copy carries only in-frame clones and drops some. Of a few hundred thousand clones in the sample, 90% were seen once. The TCR comes from a woman in her twenties or thirties with COVID-19, enrolled during active disease. Sequenced input: peripheral blood. The V call is TRBV6-5, the J call TRBJ2-4, with TRBD1 matching over 7 bases. The chain's CDR3 is CASSREQGAKNIQYF. The CDR3, as DNA: TGTGCCAGCAGCCGAGAACAGGGGGCCAAAAACATTCAGTACTTC.